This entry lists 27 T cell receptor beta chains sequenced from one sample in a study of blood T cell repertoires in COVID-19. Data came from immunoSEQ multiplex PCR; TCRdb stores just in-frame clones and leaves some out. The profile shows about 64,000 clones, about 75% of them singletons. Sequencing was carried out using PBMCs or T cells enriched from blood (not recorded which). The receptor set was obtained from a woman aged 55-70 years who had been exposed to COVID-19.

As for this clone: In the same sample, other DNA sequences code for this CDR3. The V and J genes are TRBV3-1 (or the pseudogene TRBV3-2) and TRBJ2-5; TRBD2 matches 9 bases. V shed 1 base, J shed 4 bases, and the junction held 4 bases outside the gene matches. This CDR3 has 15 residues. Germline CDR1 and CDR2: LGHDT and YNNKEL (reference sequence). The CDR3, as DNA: TGTGCCAGCAGCCAAGTAGCGGGAGCACGAGAGACCCAGTACTTC. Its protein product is CASSQVAGARETQYF.

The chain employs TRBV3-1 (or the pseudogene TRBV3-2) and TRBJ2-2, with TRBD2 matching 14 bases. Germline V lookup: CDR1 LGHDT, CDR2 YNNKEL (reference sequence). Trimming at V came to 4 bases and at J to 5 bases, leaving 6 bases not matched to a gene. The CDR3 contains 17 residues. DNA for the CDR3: TGTGCCAGCAGCCCGGGACTAGCGGGAGTGGAAACCGGGGAGCTGTTTTTT. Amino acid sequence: CASSPGLAGVETGELFF.

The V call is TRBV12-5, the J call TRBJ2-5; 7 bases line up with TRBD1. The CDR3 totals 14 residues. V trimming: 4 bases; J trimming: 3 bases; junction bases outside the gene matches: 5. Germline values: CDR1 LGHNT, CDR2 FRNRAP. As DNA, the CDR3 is TGTGCTAGTGGTTCGGGACAGATGGAAGAGACCCAGTACTTC. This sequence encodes CASGSGQMEETQYF.

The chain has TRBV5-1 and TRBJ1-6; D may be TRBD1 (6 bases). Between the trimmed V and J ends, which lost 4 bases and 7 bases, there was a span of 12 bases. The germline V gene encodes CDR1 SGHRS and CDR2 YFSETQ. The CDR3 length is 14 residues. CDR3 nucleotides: TGCGCCAGCAGCCACAGGGCGGAGAATTCACCCCTCCACTTT. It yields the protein CASSHRAENSPLHF.

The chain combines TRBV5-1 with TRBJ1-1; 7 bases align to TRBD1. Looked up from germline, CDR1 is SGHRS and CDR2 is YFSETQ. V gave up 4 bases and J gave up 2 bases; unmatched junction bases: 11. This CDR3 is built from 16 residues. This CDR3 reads CASSLRAGQRNTEAFF. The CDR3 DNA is TGCGCCAGCAGCCTGAGGGCGGGACAGAGAAACACTGAAGCTTTCTTT.

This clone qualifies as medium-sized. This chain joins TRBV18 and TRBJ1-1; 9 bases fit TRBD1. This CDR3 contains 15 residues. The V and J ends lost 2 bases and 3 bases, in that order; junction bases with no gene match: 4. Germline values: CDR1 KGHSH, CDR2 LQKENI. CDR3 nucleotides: TGTGCCAGCTCACCAAACCGGGACAGGGACACTGAAGCTTTCTTT. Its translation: CASSPNRDRDTEAFF.

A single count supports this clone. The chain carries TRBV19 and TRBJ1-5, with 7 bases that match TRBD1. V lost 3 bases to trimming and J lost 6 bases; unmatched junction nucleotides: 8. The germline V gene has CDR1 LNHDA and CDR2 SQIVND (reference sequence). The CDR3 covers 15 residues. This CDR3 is CASSIQGGAGQPQHF. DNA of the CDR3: TGTGCCAGTAGTATTCAGGGGGGCGCGGGTCAGCCCCAGCATTTT.

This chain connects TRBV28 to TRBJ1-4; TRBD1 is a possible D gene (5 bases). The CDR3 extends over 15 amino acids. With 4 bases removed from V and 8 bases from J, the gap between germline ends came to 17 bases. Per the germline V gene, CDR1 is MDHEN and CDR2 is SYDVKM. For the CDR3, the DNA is TGTGCCAGCAGTTCACCCGCGGGGGTTGGGGAAAAACTGTTTTTT. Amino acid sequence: CASSSPAGVGEKLFF.

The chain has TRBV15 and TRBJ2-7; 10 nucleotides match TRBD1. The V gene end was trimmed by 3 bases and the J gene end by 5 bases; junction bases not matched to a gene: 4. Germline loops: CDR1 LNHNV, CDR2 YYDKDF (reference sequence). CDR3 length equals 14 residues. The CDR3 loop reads CATSRGDRGNEQYF. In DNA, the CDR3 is TGTGCCACCAGCAGGGGGGACAGGGGAAACGAGCAGTACTTC.

This CDR3 reads CASSLLRGQDKNIQYF. As DNA, the CDR3 is TGTGCCAGCAGTTTATTAAGGGGGCAGGACAAAAACATTCAGTACTTC. The J gene is TRBJ2-4, the V gene TRBV28, with 7 positions matching TRBD1. Trimming removed 1 base from V and 3 bases from J; junction bases left unmatched: 6. This CDR3 has 16 amino acids. The germline V gene has CDR1 MDHEN and CDR2 SYDVKM.

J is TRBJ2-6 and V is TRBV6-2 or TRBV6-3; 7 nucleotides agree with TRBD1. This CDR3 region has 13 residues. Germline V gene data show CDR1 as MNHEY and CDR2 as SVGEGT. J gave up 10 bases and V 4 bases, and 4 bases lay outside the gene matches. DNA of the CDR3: TGTGCCAGCAGTTGGGACAGAAGTAACGTCCTGACTTTC. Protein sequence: CASSWDRSNVLTF.

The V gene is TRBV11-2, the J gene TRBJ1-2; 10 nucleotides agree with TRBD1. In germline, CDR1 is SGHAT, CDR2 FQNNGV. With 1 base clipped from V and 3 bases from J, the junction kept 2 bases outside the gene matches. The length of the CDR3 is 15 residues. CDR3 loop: CASSLAGTGDYGYTF. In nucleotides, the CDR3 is TGTGCCAGCAGCTTAGCCGGGACAGGGGACTATGGCTACACCTTC.

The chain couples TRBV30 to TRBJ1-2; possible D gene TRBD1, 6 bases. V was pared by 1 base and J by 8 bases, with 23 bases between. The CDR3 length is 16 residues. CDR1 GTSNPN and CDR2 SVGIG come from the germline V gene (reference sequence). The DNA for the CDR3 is TGTGCCTGGAGTGCTTCCCGAGGACAGCCCCCGGGGGGCTACACCTTC. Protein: CAWSASRGQPPGGYTF.

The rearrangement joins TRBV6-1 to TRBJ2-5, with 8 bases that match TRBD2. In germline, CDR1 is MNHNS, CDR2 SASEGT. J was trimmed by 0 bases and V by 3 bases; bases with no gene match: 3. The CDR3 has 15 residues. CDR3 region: CASSDQRGNQETQYF. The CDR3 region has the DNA TGTGCCAGCAGTGATCAGCGGGGGAACCAAGAGACCCAGTACTTC.

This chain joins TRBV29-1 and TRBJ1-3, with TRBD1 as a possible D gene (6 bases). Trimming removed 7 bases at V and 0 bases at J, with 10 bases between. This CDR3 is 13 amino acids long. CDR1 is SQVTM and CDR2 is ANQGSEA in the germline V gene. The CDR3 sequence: CSAQGSSGNTIYF. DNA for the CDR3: TGCAGCGCTCAGGGGAGCTCTGGAAACACCATATATTTT.

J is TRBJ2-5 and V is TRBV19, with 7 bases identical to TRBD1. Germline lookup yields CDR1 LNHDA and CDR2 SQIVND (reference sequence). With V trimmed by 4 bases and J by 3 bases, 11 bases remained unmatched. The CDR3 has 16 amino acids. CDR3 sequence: CASSRRSGQTKETQYF. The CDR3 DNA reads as TGTGCCAGTAGTAGACGCTCGGGACAGACTAAAGAGACCCAGTACTTC.

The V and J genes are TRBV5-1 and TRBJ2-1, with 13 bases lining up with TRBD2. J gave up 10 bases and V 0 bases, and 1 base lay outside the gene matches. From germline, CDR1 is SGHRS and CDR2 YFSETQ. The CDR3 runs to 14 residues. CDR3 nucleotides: TGCGCCAGCAGCTTGGGGACTAGCGGGAGAGAGCAGTTCTTC. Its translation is CASSLGTSGREQFF.

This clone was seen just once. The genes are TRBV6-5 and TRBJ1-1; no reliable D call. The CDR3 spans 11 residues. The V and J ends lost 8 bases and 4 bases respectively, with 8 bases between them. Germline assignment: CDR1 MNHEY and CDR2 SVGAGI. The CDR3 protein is CASLGVTEAFF. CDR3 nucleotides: TGTGCCAGCCTCGGAGTCACTGAAGCTTTCTTT.

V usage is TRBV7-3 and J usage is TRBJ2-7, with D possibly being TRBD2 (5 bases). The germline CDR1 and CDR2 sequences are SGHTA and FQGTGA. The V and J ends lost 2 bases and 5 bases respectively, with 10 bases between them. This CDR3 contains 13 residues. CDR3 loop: CASSLEGLNEQYF. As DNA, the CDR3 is TGTGCCAGCAGCTTAGAGGGTTTAAACGAGCAGTACTTC.

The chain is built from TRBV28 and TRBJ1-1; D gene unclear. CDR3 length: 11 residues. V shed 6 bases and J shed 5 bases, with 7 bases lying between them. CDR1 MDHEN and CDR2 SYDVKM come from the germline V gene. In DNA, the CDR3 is TGTGCCAGCAGGACAAGAACTGAAGCTTTCTTT. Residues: CASRTRTEAFF.

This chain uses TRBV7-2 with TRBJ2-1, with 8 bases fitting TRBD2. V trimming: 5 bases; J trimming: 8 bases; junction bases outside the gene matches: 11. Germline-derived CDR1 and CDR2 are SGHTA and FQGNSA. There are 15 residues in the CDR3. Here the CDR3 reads CASSRAGSGRDEQFF. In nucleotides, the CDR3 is TGTGCCAGCAGCAGGGCGGGGTCCGGGAGGGATGAGCAGTTCTTC.

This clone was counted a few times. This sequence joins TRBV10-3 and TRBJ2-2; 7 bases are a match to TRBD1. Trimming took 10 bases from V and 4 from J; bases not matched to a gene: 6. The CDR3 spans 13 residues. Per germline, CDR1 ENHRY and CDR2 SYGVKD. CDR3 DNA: TGTGCCACCCGGGGACAGCCCACCGGGGAGCTGTTTTTT. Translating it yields CATRGQPTGELFF.

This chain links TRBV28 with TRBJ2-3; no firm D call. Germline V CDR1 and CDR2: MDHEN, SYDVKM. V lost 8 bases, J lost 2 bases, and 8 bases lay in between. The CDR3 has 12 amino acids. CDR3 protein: CASDKTTDTQYF. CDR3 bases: TGTGCCAGCGACAAAACCACAGATACGCAGTATTTT.

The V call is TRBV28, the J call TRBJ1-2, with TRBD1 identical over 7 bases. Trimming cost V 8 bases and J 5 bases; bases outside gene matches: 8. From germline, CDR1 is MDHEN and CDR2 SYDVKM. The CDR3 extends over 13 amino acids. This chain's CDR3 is CASALQGLYGYTF. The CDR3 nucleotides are TGTGCCAGCGCCCTACAGGGGCTATATGGCTACACCTTC.

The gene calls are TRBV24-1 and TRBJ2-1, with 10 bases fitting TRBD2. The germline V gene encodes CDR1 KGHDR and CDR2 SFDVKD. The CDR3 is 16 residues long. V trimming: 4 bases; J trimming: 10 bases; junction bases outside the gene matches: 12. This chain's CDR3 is CATSDTSGRALWEQFF. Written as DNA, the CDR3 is TGTGCCACCAGTGACACCAGCGGGAGGGCCTTGTGGGAGCAGTTCTTC.

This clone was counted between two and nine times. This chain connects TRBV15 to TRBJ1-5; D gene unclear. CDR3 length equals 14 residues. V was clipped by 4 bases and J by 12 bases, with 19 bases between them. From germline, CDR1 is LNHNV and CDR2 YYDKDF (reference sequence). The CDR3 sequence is CATSKSGGSYRQHF. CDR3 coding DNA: TGTGCCACCAGCAAGTCTGGAGGGAGTTATCGCCAGCATTTT.

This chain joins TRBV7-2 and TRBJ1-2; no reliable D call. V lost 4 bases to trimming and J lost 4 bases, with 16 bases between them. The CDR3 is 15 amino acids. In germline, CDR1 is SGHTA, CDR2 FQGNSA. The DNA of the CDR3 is TGTGCCAGCAGCTCGTTCGGAGCCTCGGGCTATGGCTACACCTTC. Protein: CASSSFGASGYGYTF. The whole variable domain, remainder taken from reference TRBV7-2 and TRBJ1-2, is GAGVSQSPSNKVTEKGKDVELRCDPISGHTALYWYRQSLGQGLEFLIYFQGNSAPDKSGLPSDRFSAERTGGSVSTLTIQRTQQEDSAVYLCASSSFGASGYGYTFGSGTRLTVV.